The 12 T cell receptor beta chains reported below all come from one sample, sequenced in a study of shared clonotypes between healthy human individuals. The table came from immunoSEQ multiplex PCR; TCRdb's copy has only in-frame clones and leaves some out. The data contain about 1.1 million clones, approximately 80% of them singletons. Sequences were obtained from memory CD4+ T cells from PBMCs. Regarding subset: CD45RA-negative fraction. These TCRs come from a man aged 18 to 35 in good health. Some clones in this sample may be carry-over from other donors' samples.

As regards this clone: Germline and junction disagree at one end, which may indicate a read error. The rearrangement uses TRBV5-1 and TRBJ2-2; TRBD2 aligns across 7 bases. The CDR3 runs 14 residues. Germline V gene sequence: CDR1 SGHRS, CDR2 YFSETQ. The CDR3 DNA reads as TGTGCCAGCAGCTTGGGAGGGTTCGGCGGGGAGCTGTTTTTT. Amino acid sequence: CASSLGGFGGELFF.

The chain couples TRBV5-4 to TRBJ2-7, with a weak D call TRBD1 (7 bases). This CDR3 has 14 amino acids. The germline V gene has CDR1 SGHNT and CDR2 YYREEE (reference sequence). V gave up 2 bases and J gave up 4 bases, with 13 bases separating them. The CDR3 protein is CASSLSQGRYEQYF. CDR3 DNA: TGTGCCAGCAGCTTATCACAGGGGAGGTACGAGCAGTACTTC.

This sequence joins TRBV7-3 and TRBJ2-1; TRBD2 aligns across 10 bases. The V and J ends lost 2 bases and 12 bases, in that order; junction bases with no gene match: 10. CDR3 size: 15 residues. Germline V gene sequence: CDR1 SGHTA, CDR2 FQGTGA. The CDR3 protein is CASSLQGLARDRQFF. CDR3 nucleotide sequence: TGTGCCAGCAGCTTACAGGGACTAGCGCGGGATAGGCAGTTCTTC.

This clone was seen a few times. The V gene is TRBV5-1, the J gene TRBJ1-1; 9 bases are a match to TRBD1. CDR3 length: 15 residues. V lost 0 bases, J lost 12 bases, and 12 bases stayed unmatched. Germline lookup yields CDR1 SGHRS and CDR2 YFSETQ. CDR3 amino acids: CASSLETPGQGRTFF. The CDR3 nucleotides read TGCGCCAGCAGCTTGGAAACACCAGGACAGGGGAGAACTTTCTTT.

The chain combines TRBV6-5 with TRBJ2-1, with TRBD2 identical over 9 bases. Trimming removed 8 bases from V and 4 bases from J; junction bases left unmatched: 6. This CDR3 has 14 residues. Germline-derived CDR1 and CDR2 are MNHEY and SVGAGI. CDR3 DNA: TGTGCCAGCCGCAGGGCGGGAGGGTACAATGAGCAGTTCTTC. Encoded protein: CASRRAGGYNEQFF.

The chain carries TRBV28 and TRBJ1-5; 8 bases align to TRBD1. The ends lost 7 bases at V and 5 bases at J; junction bases unmatched: 16. CDR1 and CDR2 (germline): MDHEN, SYDVKM. This CDR3 comprises 17 residues. The CDR3 sequence is CASMDRAGYRLHQPQHF. CDR3 DNA sequence: TGTGCCAGCATGGACAGGGCGGGGTATCGGTTACATCAGCCCCAGCATTTT.

The gene calls are TRBV28 and TRBJ2-3; 10 positions match TRBD2. The CDR3 is made up of 17 amino acids. Germline lookup yields CDR1 MDHEN and CDR2 SYDVKM. V lost 7 bases, J lost 2 bases, and 12 bases stayed unmatched. Here the CDR3 reads CASIPGTSVPVTDTQYF. For the CDR3, the DNA is TGTGCCAGCATCCCTGGGACTAGCGTCCCCGTCACAGATACGCAGTATTTT.

The gene calls are TRBV4-3 and TRBJ2-5, with 7 bases lining up with TRBD2. Germline loops: CDR1 LGHNA, CDR2 YSLEER. V lost 5 bases and J lost 5; bases outside the gene matches: 17. The CDR3 runs 17 residues. The CDR3 DNA sequence: TGCGCCAGCAGCTCCCGGGCGTGGGGAGGGCCAGGGGAGACCCAGTACTTC. It translates to CASSSRAWGGPGETQYF.

V and J are TRBV15 and TRBJ2-3; D is unclear. The CDR3 has 13 amino acids. The V end lost 8 bases, the J end lost 6 bases, and 15 bases lay between the germline ends. Germline CDR1 and CDR2: LNHNV and YYDKDF (reference sequence). The DNA for the CDR3 is TGTGCCACCCAAACACCCCCCCTGGATACGCAGTATTTT. Residues: CATQTPPLDTQYF.

A single count supports this clone. The V call is TRBV5-1, the J call TRBJ2-6; TRBD1 aligns across 7 bases. In germline, CDR1 is SGHRS, CDR2 YFSETQ. This CDR3 is 18 amino acids long. J was trimmed by 0 bases and V by 0 bases; bases with no gene match: 6. This CDR3 reads CASSLVVTGRSGANVLTF. CDR3 DNA sequence: TGCGCCAGCAGCTTGGTCGTGACAGGGCGCTCTGGGGCCAACGTCCTGACTTTC. Full variable domain (remainder filled in from reference TRBV5-1 and TRBJ2-6): KAGVTQTPRYLIKTRGQQVTLSCSPISGHRSVSWYQQTPGQGLQFLFEYFSETQRNKGNFPGRFSGRQFSNSRSEMNVSTLELGDSALYLCASSLVVTGRSGANVLTFGAGSRLTVL.

This chain links TRBV27 with TRBJ2-7; D is perhaps TRBD1 (5 bases). CDR3 size: 16 residues. V was shortened by 2 bases and J by 5 bases, with 19 bases between the two germline ends. Looked up from germline, CDR1 is MNHEY and CDR2 is SMNVEV (reference sequence). As DNA, the CDR3 is TGTGCCAGCAGTTTAAAGGGCAGGGTACCTTCCGACGAGCAGTACTTC. Residues: CASSLKGRVPSDEQYF.

As regards this clone: Other nucleotide sequences in the sample specify the same CDR3. This chain connects TRBV6-1 to TRBJ1-2, with TRBD1 matching 7 bases. Germline trimming cut 5 bases from V and 4 bases from J; bases unmatched to any gene: 1. This CDR3 has 12 residues. CDR1 and CDR2 (germline): MNHNS, SASEGT. The CDR3 nucleotides read TGTGCCAGCAGTAGACAGGGCTATGGCTACACCTTC. This translates into CASSRQGYGYTF.